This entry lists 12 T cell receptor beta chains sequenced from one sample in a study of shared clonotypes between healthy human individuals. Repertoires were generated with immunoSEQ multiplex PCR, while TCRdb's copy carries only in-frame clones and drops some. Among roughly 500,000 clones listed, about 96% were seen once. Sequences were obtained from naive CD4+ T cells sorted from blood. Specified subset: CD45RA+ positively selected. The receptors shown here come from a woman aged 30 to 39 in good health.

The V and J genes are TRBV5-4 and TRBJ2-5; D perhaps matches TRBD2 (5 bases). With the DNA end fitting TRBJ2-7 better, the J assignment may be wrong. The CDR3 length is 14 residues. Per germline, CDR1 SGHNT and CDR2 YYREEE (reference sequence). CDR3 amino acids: CASSLGGSPYEQYF. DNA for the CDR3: TGTGCCAGCAGCTTAGGTGGGAGTCCCTACGAGCAGTACTTC.

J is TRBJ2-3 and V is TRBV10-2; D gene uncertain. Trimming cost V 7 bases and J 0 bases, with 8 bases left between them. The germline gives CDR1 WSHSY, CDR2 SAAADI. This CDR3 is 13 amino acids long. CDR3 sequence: CASKKDSTDTQYF. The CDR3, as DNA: TGCGCCAGCAAAAAAGACAGCACAGATACGCAGTATTTT.

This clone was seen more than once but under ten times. The CDR3 bases are TGTGCCAGCAGTGGACTAGTTTCCACCGGGGAGCTGTTTTTT. Its protein is CASSGLVSTGELFF. The chain joins TRBV2 to TRBJ2-2; D possibly corresponds to TRBD2 (6 bases). The CDR3 totals 14 residues. Trimming cost V 4 bases and J 4 bases, with 10 bases left between them. The V gene's germline CDR1 is SNHLY and CDR2 FYNNEI. Full variable domain (missing parts from reference TRBV2 and TRBJ2-2): EPEVTQTPSHQVTQMGQEVILRCVPISNHLYFYWYRQILGQKVEFLVSFYNNEISEKSEIFDDQFSVERPDGSNFTLKIRSTKLEDSAMYFCASSGLVSTGELFFGEGSRLTVL.

CDR3 sequence (DNA): TGTGCCAGCAGCTTAGGCATAGCGGAGAGGGCAGATACGCAGTATTTT. This gives the protein CASSLGIAERADTQYF. The chain links TRBV7-8 to TRBJ2-3; TRBD2 might be the D (6 bases). Germline loops: CDR1 SGHVS, CDR2 FQNEAQ. The CDR3 is made up of 16 amino acids. V dropped 1 base and J dropped 4 bases, with 15 bases sitting between them.

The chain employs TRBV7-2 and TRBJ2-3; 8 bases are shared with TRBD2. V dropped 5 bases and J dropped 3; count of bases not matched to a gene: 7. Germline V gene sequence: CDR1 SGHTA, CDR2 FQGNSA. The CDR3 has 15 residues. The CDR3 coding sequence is TGTGCCAGCAGCCTCCAAGCGGGAGAGACAGATACGCAGTATTTT. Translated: CASSLQAGETDTQYF.

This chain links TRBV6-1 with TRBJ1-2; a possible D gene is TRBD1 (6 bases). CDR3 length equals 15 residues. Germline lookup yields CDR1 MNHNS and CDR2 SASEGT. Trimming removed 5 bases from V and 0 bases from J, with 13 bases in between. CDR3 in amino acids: CASSNPGQANYGYTF. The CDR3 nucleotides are TGTGCCAGCAGTAACCCGGGACAAGCTAACTATGGCTACACCTTC.

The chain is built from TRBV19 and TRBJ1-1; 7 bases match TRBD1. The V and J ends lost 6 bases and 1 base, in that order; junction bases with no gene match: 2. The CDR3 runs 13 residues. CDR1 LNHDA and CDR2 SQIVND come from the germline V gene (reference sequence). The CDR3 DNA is TGTGCCAGTAGAGGACAGGCGAACACTGAAGCTTTCTTT. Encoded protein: CASRGQANTEAFF.

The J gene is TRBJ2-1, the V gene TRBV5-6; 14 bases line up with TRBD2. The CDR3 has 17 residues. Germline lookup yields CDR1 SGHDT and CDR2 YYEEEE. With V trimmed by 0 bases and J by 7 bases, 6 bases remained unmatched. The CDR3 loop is CASSLEGTSGSSNEQFF. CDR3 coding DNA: TGTGCCAGCAGCTTGGAGGGGACTAGCGGGAGTTCGAATGAGCAGTTCTTC.

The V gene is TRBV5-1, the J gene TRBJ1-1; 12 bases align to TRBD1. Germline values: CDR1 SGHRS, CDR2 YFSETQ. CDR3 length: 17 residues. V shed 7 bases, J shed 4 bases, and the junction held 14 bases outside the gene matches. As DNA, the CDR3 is TGCGCCAGCGCCTCCTCCGGGACAGGGGGCCGCCCCACTGAAGCTTTCTTT. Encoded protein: CASASSGTGGRPTEAFF.

CDR3 bases: TGTGCCAGCAGCAGGACAGGGATGAAGAATGGCTACACCTTC. Its protein product is CASSRTGMKNGYTF. V usage is TRBV6-5 and J usage is TRBJ1-2, with TRBD1 matching over 8 bases. V shed 6 bases and J 6 bases; nucleotides not matched to a gene: 9. The CDR3 consists of 14 residues. Germline CDR1 and CDR2: MNHEY and SVGAGI.

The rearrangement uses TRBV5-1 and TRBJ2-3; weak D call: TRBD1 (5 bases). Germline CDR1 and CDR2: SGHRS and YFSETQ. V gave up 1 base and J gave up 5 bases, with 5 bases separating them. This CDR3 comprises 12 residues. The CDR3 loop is CASSLRGDTQYF. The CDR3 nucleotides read TGCGCCAGCAGCTTGAGGGGAGATACGCAGTATTTT.

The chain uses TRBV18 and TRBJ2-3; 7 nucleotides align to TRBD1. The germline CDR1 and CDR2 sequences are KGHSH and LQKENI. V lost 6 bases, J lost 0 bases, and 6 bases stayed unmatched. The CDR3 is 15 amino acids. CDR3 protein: CASSGQEYSTDTQYF. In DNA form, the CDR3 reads TGTGCCAGCTCTGGACAGGAGTATAGCACAGATACGCAGTATTTT.